This TCR beta chain was profiled in a study of blood T cell repertoires in COVID-19. Trimming pared 7 bases from V and 0 bases from J, leaving 13 bases between. The germline V gene has CDR1 WSHSY and CDR2 SAAADI. The CDR3 is 15 residues long. In the authors' workflow: Amplification of reference gene primers was used by the study to estimate nucleated cell counts. Profiling relied on immunoSEQ multiplex PCR, and the TCRdb table lists in-frame clones only, not all of them. The D gene and trimming were derived from the DNA, and the V and J assignments and clone size from that table. The sample has 200,000 to 250,000 clones; roughly 90% are singletons.

The sequence was obtained from a woman aged 60 to 75 with acute or convalescent COVID-19. The sample was peripheral blood. The chain joins TRBV10-2 to TRBJ1-3; D is unresolved. The CDR3 nucleotides are TGCGCCAGCAAGGAGGGCCCGTACTCTGGAAACACCATATATTTT. Encoded protein: CASKEGPYSGNTIYF.